In its sample, the clone carrying this T cell receptor beta chain ranks as medium-sized (0.01 to 0.1%). The sample originates from a study of T-cell reconstitution after alpha-beta-depleted transplantation in children. Library preparation (for TCRbeta) was performed with unique molecular identifiers. TCRdb recomputed calls from the PCR reads with MiXCR, one row per CDR3 protein. The sample includes about 7,400 distinct CDR3 sequences, approximately 29% of them seen just once. Sequenced here: peripheral blood, sampled 60 days after TCRalphabeta/CD19-depleted stem cell transplant. This TCR was recovered from a boy under three years old who had a stem cell transplant for SCID, so the T cells may come from the graft donor.

The CDR3 reads CASSLGRDRVGKKTEAFF. In DNA form, the CDR3 reads TGTGCCAGCAGTTTAGGGCGGGACAGGGTCGGCAAAAAAACTGAAGCTTTCTTT. This chain uses TRBV27 with TRBJ1-1; TRBD1 aligns across 9 bases. The CDR3 sequence is 18 residues long. The germline V gene has CDR1 MNHEY and CDR2 SMNVEV (reference sequence). V lost 2 bases to trimming and J lost 5 bases; unmatched junction nucleotides: 15.